These 10 T cell receptor beta chains were sequenced from one sample in a study of blood T cell repertoires in COVID-19. Some clones are missing from TCRdb's copy, which holds only in-frame ones; the method was immunoSEQ multiplex PCR. In the table there are about half a million clones, approximately 85% of which are singletons. The sequencing input was peripheral blood. The receptors were sampled from a human donor in a cohort sampled during active COVID-19.

The rearrangement joins TRBV3-1 (or the pseudogene TRBV3-2) to TRBJ2-1, with 9 bases fitting TRBD2. Germline loops: CDR1 LGHDT, CDR2 YNNKEL (reference sequence). V shed 0 bases, J shed 13 bases, and the junction held 7 bases outside the gene matches. The CDR3 extends over 14 amino acids. CDR3 coding DNA: TGTGCCAGCAGCCAAGATGGCGGCGGGAGGGCTCAGTTCTTC. This translates into CASSQDGGGRAQFF.

The chain carries TRBV2 and TRBJ1-4; maybe TRBD1 (6 bases). V was clipped by 5 bases and J by 7 bases, with 11 bases between them. The germline V gene has CDR1 SNHLY and CDR2 FYNNEI. The CDR3 totals 13 residues. Written as DNA, the CDR3 is TGTGCCAGCAGTTCTACAGGGAGTGAAAAACTGTTTTTT. It translates to CASSSTGSEKLFF.

V is TRBV5-1 and J is TRBJ2-1, with D possibly matching TRBD1 (6 bases). CDR1 and CDR2 (germline): SGHRS, YFSETQ. V lost 3 bases and J lost 7, with 17 bases in between. This CDR3 has 15 amino acids. This chain's CDR3 is CASSSGQGDKNEQFF. For the CDR3, the DNA is TGCGCCAGCAGCTCGGGCCAAGGGGACAAGAATGAGCAGTTCTTC.

The chain links TRBV6-1 to TRBJ2-1; TRBD2 agrees at 7 bases. The CDR3 has 16 residues. Looked up from germline, CDR1 is MNHNS and CDR2 is SASEGT. Trimming took 4 bases from V and 4 from J; bases not matched to a gene: 10. CDR3 DNA sequence: TGTGCCAGCAGTGCCGTCACGCGGGAGTTTTACAATGAGCAGTTCTTC. Translated: CASSAVTREFYNEQFF.

A single count supports this clone. The chain carries TRBV5-1 and TRBJ2-1, with 8 bases aligning to TRBD1. V lost 2 bases to trimming and J lost 9 bases; unmatched junction nucleotides: 4. The CDR3 runs to 13 residues. Germline CDR1 reads SGHRS; CDR2 reads YFSETQ. CDR3 sequence: CASSFGTGSEQFF. For the CDR3, the DNA is TGCGCCAGCAGCTTCGGGACAGGTAGTGAGCAGTTCTTC.

The rearrangement links TRBV30 to TRBJ1-5; 7 bases fit TRBD1. The trim removed 2 bases at V and 0 bases at J, leaving 10 bases unmatched. Germline V lookup: CDR1 GTSNPN, CDR2 SVGIG (reference sequence). CDR3 length equals 17 residues. CDR3 sequence: CAWSLTQGRYSNQPQHF. CDR3 DNA: TGTGCCTGGAGTCTTACACAGGGGAGATATAGCAATCAGCCCCAGCATTTT.

The rearrangement joins TRBV7-2 to TRBJ1-5; no firm D call. V lost 5 bases and J lost 2, with 13 bases in between. Looked up from germline, CDR1 is SGHTA and CDR2 is FQGNSA. This CDR3 is 15 amino acids long. CDR3 loop: CASSQTRSGNQPQHF. The CDR3 DNA reads TGTGCCAGCAGCCAAACACGGAGCGGCAATCAGCCCCAGCATTTT. Together with reference TRBV7-2 and TRBJ1-5, the CDR3 gives the full variable domain: GAGVSQSPSNKVTEKGKDVELRCDPISGHTALYWYRQSLGQGLEFLIYFQGNSAPDKSGLPSDRFSAERTGGSVSTLTIQRTQQEDSAVYLCASSQTRSGNQPQHFGDGTRLSIL.

V and J are TRBV6-5 and TRBJ1-2, with 7 positions matching TRBD1. This CDR3 is built from 12 residues. Germline CDR1 MNHEY, CDR2 SVGAGI. J gave up 8 bases and V 7 bases, and 7 bases lay outside the gene matches. The CDR3 bases are TGTGCCAGCACACCGGACAGGCGAGGCTACACCTTC. This translates into CASTPDRRGYTF.

J is TRBJ2-7 and V is TRBV30; 13 nucleotides match TRBD2. The J segment lost 5 bases and the V segment lost 5 bases, leaving 0 bases of the junction unmatched. CDR3 size: 12 residues. Germline V lookup: CDR1 GTSNPN, CDR2 SVGIG (reference sequence). The CDR3 reads CAWGLAGDEQYF. CDR3 nucleotides: TGTGCCTGGGGACTAGCGGGAGACGAGCAGTACTTC. The full variable domain, its missing parts supplied by reference TRBV30 and TRBJ2-7, is SQTIHQWPATLVQPVGSPLSLECTVEGTSNPNLYWYRQAAGRGLQLLFYSVGIGQISSEVPQNLSASRPQDRQFILSSKKLLLSDSGFYLCAWGLAGDEQYFGPGTRLTVT.

The rearrangement links TRBV9 to TRBJ2-7, with D perhaps matching TRBD1 (6 bases). Trimming took 4 bases from V and 5 from J, leaving 19 bases between them. Germline V CDR1 and CDR2: SGDLS, YYNGEE. The CDR3 totals 15 residues. The CDR3 DNA reads TGTGCCAGCAGCCTAGGGGGAGACACGTCCAACGAGCAGTACTTC. This encodes CASSLGGDTSNEQYF.